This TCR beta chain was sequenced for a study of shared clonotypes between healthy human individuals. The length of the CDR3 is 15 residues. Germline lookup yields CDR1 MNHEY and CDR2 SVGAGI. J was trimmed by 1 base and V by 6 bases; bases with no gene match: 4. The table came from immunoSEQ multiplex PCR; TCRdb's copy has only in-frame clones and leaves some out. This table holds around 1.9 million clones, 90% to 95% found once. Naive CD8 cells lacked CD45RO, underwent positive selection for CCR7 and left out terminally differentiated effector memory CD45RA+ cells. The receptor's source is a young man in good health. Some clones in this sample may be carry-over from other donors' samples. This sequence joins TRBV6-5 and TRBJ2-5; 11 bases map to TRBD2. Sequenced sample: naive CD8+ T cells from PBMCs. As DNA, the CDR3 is TGTGCCAGCAGCCCCGGGACTAGCGGCCAAGAGACCCAGTACTTC. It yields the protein CASSPGTSGQETQYF.